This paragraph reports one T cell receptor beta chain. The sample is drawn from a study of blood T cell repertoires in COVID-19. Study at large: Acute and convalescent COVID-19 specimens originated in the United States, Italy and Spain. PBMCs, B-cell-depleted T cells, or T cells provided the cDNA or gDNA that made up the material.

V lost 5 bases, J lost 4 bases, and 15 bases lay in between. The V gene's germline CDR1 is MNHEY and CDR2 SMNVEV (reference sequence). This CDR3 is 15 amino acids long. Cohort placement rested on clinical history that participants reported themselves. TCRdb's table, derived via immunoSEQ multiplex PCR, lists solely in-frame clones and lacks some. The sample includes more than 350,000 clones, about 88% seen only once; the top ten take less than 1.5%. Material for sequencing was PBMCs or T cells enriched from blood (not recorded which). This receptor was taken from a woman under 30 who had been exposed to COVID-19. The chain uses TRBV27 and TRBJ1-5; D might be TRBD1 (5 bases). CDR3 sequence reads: CASSPGVEGNQPQHF. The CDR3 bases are TGTGCCAGCAGTCCGGGGGTCGAGGGTAATCAGCCCCAGCATTTT.